The 21 T cell receptor beta chains presented below share a single source sample, sequenced in a study of tumor-infiltrating lymphocytes in primary liver carcinoma. Starting material for RNA and DNA co-extraction consisted of 20-30 mg of unsorted bulk tissue. A constant-region primer primed TCR beta cDNA synthesis from about 490 ng of total RNA. Slightly modified ARM-PCR with three nested multiplex PCR rounds yielded TCR beta libraries. In the first two PCR rounds, TRBV1-TRBV30 forward primers were paired with a C-beta reverse primer, and each round lasted about 10 cycles. TCRdb passed the multiplex PCR reads through MiXCR, listing each CDR3 protein once. The table lists 90,000 to 110,000 distinct CDR3 sequences, roughly four fifths of them singletons. The sample taken for sequencing was liver tumor tissue from sampling region 3. Subset defined: tumor region T3, left-lateral pole. The source is a middle-aged man with primary liver carcinoma and hepatitis B virus infection.

The chain is built from TRBV28 and TRBJ1-6, with TRBD1 identical over 7 bases. Germline V CDR1 and CDR2: MDHEN, SYDVKM. This CDR3 is 15 amino acids long. CDR3 sequence reads: CVSSHGTAGNSPLHF. CDR3 DNA sequence: TGTGTCAGTAGTCATGGGACAGCTGGAAATTCACCCCTCCACTTT. Supplemented by reference TRBV28 and TRBJ1-6, the full variable domain reads DVKVTQSSRYLVKRTGEKVFLECVQDMDHENMFWYRQDPGLGLRLIYFSYDVKMKEKGDIPEGYSVSREKKERFSLILESASTNQTSMYLCVSSHGTAGNSPLHFGNGTRLTVT.

This clonotype was observed once. Its ends do not fully match the called genes, so a read error is possible. The chain carries TRBV6-6 and TRBJ2-2, with 8 bases aligning to TRBD2. CDR1 and CDR2 (germline): MNHNY, SVGAGI (reference sequence). The CDR3 has 20 amino acids. The CDR3 nucleotides read TGTGCAAGCAGTTACATGGGAACGGGACAAGCGGGAGTTAAGTCCGGGGAGCTGTTTTTT. This translates into CASSYMGTGQAGVKSGELFF.

With regard to this clonotype: A junction boundary mismatches the germline segment, possibly from a read error. The chain recombines TRBV6-1 with TRBJ1-5; D may be TRBD1 (6 bases). CDR1 and CDR2 (germline): MNHNS, SASEGT. This CDR3 is built from 16 residues. The CDR3, as DNA: TGTGCTAGCAGTCCGCAGGGGCTGACCCTAAGACAGCCCCAGCATTTT. Protein: CASSPQGLTLRQPQHF.

The chain couples TRBV2 to TRBJ2-7; maybe TRBD1 (6 bases). V was cut by 7 bases and J by 0 bases, with 10 bases left in between. CDR1 and CDR2 from the germline V gene are SNHLY and FYNNEI. The length of the CDR3 is 13 residues. CDR3 sequence reads: CASIPDSSYEQYF. Written as DNA, the CDR3 is TGTGCCAGCATCCCGGACAGCTCCTACGAGCAGTACTTC.

Of note for this clonotype: The junction does not match germline at one end; this may be a read error. The chain is built from TRBV14 and TRBJ2-1; 8 nucleotides line up with TRBD2. The germline V gene has CDR1 SGHDN and CDR2 FVKESK. The CDR3 sequence is 16 residues long. The CDR3 nucleotides read TGTGCCAGCAGTGCCGTAGCGGGATGGGTAGACGATGAGCAGTTATTC. Its translation: CASSAVAGWVDDEQLF.

The rearrangement uses TRBV12-3 or TRBV12-4 and TRBJ1-5; possible D gene TRBD1, 6 bases. The CDR3 contains 13 residues. V shed 9 bases and J shed 6 bases, with 15 bases lying between them. In DNA form, the CDR3 reads TGTGCCAGTCAGAGTTCGGGGGCTCAGCCCCAGCATTTT. It translates to CASQSSGAQPQHF.

The chain carries TRBV7-9 and TRBJ2-1; D is perhaps TRBD1 (5 bases). The V and J ends lost 6 bases and 12 bases respectively, with 18 bases between them. Germline V gene data show CDR1 as SEHNR and CDR2 as FQNEAQ (reference sequence). The CDR3 spans 13 residues. The CDR3 DNA reads TGTGCCAGCAGTTGGGGCCTCCGCAGTGGGCAGTTCTTC. Amino acids: CASSWGLRSGQFF.

This clonotype was counted once. One end of the junction does not line up with germline, which may come from a read error. This chain uses TRBV7-9 with TRBJ2-7; TRBD1 might be the D (6 bases). CDR3 length: 15 residues. Germline CDR1 SEHNR, CDR2 FQNEAQ (reference sequence). CDR3 protein: CDSSLVTGDTYEQYF. DNA for the CDR3: TGTGACAGCAGCTTAGTGACAGGCGATACCTACGAGCAGTACTTC.

The chain combines TRBV11-2 with TRBJ2-1; D is perhaps TRBD2 (5 bases). V lost 10 bases to trimming and J lost 9 bases, with 22 bases between them. The CDR3 covers 14 residues. Germline V gene data show CDR1 as SGHAT and CDR2 as FQNNGV. The CDR3 DNA sequence: TGTGCCAACAGTTTATCTAGCTTGTGGCGTGAGCAGTTCTTC. Translated: CANSLSSLWREQFF.

About this clonotype itself: Without the conserved terminal phenylalanine or tryptophan, this CDR3 likely stems from a read error. Because the CDR3's place on the DNA is in doubt, the DNA is left out and the CDR3 is given as listed by TCRdb. J is TRBJ1-5 and V is TRBV11-2. The CDR3 is 13 amino acids in total, end residues counted. Germline V gives CDR1 SGHAT, CDR2 FQNNGV. The CDR3 here is CASSLDRDQPQQY.

As for this clonotype: Its ends do not fully match the called genes, so a read error is possible. The chain employs TRBV6-5 and TRBJ2-5; 7 nucleotides align to TRBD1. Per the germline V gene, CDR1 is MNHEY and CDR2 is SVGAGI. The CDR3 length is 15 residues. CDR3 loop: CASSGTVAGEETKYF. The CDR3 DNA reads TGTGCCAGCAGCGGGACAGTGGCAGGTGAAGAGACCAAGTACTTC.

This clonotype occurred once. Mismatch with germline at one junction end may stem from a read error. The chain links TRBV11-2 to TRBJ2-7; D uncertain. This CDR3 contains 11 residues. The germline V gene has CDR1 SGHAT and CDR2 FQNNGV. CDR3 bases: TGTGCCAGTAGCTCATCCCACGAGCAGTACTTC. Amino acids: CASSSSHEQYF.

A note on this clonotype: No conserved phenylalanine or tryptophan is present at the end of the CDR3, so a read error is the likely explanation. The rearrangement links TRBV29-1 to TRBJ1-1; D remains unclear. Deletions cut 4 bases from V and 0 bases from J, with 15 bases between. The CDR3 length is 15 residues. CDR1 is SQVTM and CDR2 is ANQGSEA in the germline V gene. CDR3 nucleotides: TGCAGCGTTGGACCCCGGTGGGCCATGAACACTGAAGCTTTCTAT. This gives the protein CSVGPRWAMNTEAFY.

Worth noting for this clonotype: No conserved phenylalanine or tryptophan is present at the end of the CDR3, so a read error is the likely explanation. This chain joins TRBV6-5 and TRBJ2-3, with D tentatively TRBD2 (9 bases). The germline V gene has CDR1 MNHEY and CDR2 SVGAGI. The CDR3 is 17 residues long. CDR3 residues: CVSSSLPLSGGTGTQYS. CDR3 bases: TGTGTCAGCAGTTCACTCCCCCTAAGCGGGGGGACAGGTACGCAGTATTCT.

V gene TRBV11-3 combines with J gene TRBJ2-2; 10 bases are shared with TRBD2. V was clipped by 5 bases and J by 5 bases; unmatched bases: 14. CDR1 is SGHNT and CDR2 is YENEEA in the germline V gene. The CDR3 spans 18 residues. The CDR3 loop is CASSIGRIAGGNTGELFF. CDR3 in DNA: TGTGCCAGCAGCATAGGGCGGATAGCGGGAGGTAATACCGGGGAGCTGTTTTTT.

Points on this clonotype: At one end the junction does not follow the germline gene, possibly because of a read error. The chain recombines TRBV29-1 with TRBJ2-7; possible D gene TRBD1, 6 bases. Per the germline V gene, CDR1 is SQVTM and CDR2 is ANQGSEA. This CDR3 is 11 amino acids long. CDR3 amino acids: CSVEGGYEQYF. CDR3 sequence (DNA): TGCAGTGTTGAAGGGGGTTACGAGCAGTACTTC.

Details on this clonotype: This likely comes from a read error, as the CDR3 has no conserved phenylalanine or tryptophan at its end. The gene calls are TRBV6-5 and TRBJ2-6, with D possibly TRBD1 on 5 matching bases. CDR3 size: 16 residues. Germline loops: CDR1 MNHEY, CDR2 SVGAGI. This CDR3 reads CASSYSRGSGANVLTL. CDR3 DNA: TGTGCCAGTAGTTACTCTAGGGGCTCTGGGGCCAACGTCCTGACTCTC.

A note on this clonotype: At one boundary the junction diverges from the germline segment, which might be a read error. The gene calls are TRBV11-1 and TRBJ2-3; possible D gene TRBD2, 6 bases. The CDR3 has 15 residues. CDR1 SGHAT and CDR2 FQDESV come from the germline V gene (reference sequence). The CDR3 spells CVSSFANTGADTQYF. CDR3 DNA: TGTGTCAGCAGCTTCGCCAACACGGGAGCGGATACGCAGTATTTT.

Worth noting for this clonotype: A junction end diverges from the germline sequence, so it may reflect a read error. The chain is built from TRBV20-1 and TRBJ2-1; 7 positions match TRBD1. This CDR3 has 11 amino acids. Per germline, CDR1 DFQATT and CDR2 SNEGSKA (reference sequence). Written as DNA, the CDR3 is TGCAATGCTAGTGCCCCGGGACAGTCGAATTTC. Encoded protein: CNASAPGQSNF.

Worth noting for this clonotype: At one boundary the junction diverges from the germline segment, which might be a read error. The rearrangement joins TRBV12-3 or TRBV12-4 to TRBJ2-6, with D hard to call. The CDR3 is 15 residues long. The CDR3 loop is CASTLGFTGANVLNF. The CDR3, as DNA: TGTGCCAGCACCCTGGGATTTACTGGAGCCAACGTCCTGAATTTC.

On this clonotype: The junction shows a germline mismatch at one end, possibly a read error. The chain is built from TRBV11-2 and TRBJ2-1, with a possible D match to TRBD2 (5 bases). The CDR3 has 11 amino acids. Per the germline V gene, CDR1 is SGHAT and CDR2 is FQNNGV. The CDR3 sequence: CASNFDREQFF. CDR3 nucleotide sequence: TGTGCCAGCAACTTTGATAGGGAGCAGTTCTTT.